The source of this T cell receptor beta chain is a study of human T cells and chemical hapten exposure. General study findings and limits: High-frequency TCRs, those above 1 in 1000, stayed the same after DPC sensitization. Compared with pre-sensitization or healthy control sets, expanded TCRs clustered more.

This sample's time point: patch test 1, 2 weeks after DPC sensitization. Indicated treatment: therapeutic diphenylcyclopropenone sensitization with weekly scalp DPC. This clonotype was recorded many times. Its target is unknown. TCRdb called the RACE reads again in MiXCR, with one record for every CDR3 protein. The data show under 200,000 distinct CDR3 sequences, about 14% seen once. Trimming removed 6 bases from V and 5 bases from J, with 11 bases in between. Germline CDR1 and CDR2: MNHEY and SVGAGI. The CDR3 has 12 residues. The rearrangement joins TRBV6-5 to TRBJ2-7, with D perhaps TRBD1 (7 bases). The sample consisted of whole blood, taken in connection with sensitization to the hapten diphenylcyclopropenone (DPC). The sequence was obtained from a woman aged 25 to 39 with alopecia areata. Some clones in this sample may be carry-over from other donors' samples. CDR3 loop: CASRDRRDEQYF. In DNA, the CDR3 is TGTGCCAGCAGGGACAGGAGGGACGAGCAGTACTTC.